This T cell receptor (beta chain) emerged from a study of T cells in Graves' hyperthyroidism and ophthalmopathy. Looking at the study overall: Peripheral blood was collected at initial diagnosis, before any treatment.

Amplification of TCR beta CDR3 regions used RNA as the template. The primer set for the first-round RT-PCR of the TCR CDR3 was HTBI. TCRdb ran MiXCR on the multiplex PCR reads and lists one entry per CDR3 protein. The table records approximately 430,000 distinct CDR3 sequences, over 12% of them present only once. Comments on this clonotype: Antigen: not known. This may come from a read error, since a much larger clone is one base off.

The CDR3 is 13 amino acids. Germline CDR1 is SQVTM and CDR2 is ANQGSEA. V lost 4 bases, J lost 7 bases, and 6 bases stayed unmatched. Study-wide results and caveats: Median prediction lead before ophthalmopathy onset was about 6.3 months with the model. Most thyroid clonotypes that were expanded above 0.001 also turned up in blood.

Diagnostic decisions used clinical symptoms, serum thyroxine and TRAb, thyroid ultrasound and orbital computed tomography. The V and J genes are TRBV29-1 and TRBJ2-1; 8 nucleotides match TRBD2. The sequence was collected from a man younger than 35 with Graves' ophthalmopathy. Sequencing input: blood. CDR3 bases: TGCAGCGTTGGGCCGGGGGGGTATAATGAGCAGTTCTTC. It yields the protein CSVGPGGYNEQFF.